This T cell receptor beta chain is drawn from a study of cytomegalovirus exposure and HLA in healthy donors (dated 2017 in TCRdb). For the wider study: According to a later analysis, the 120 or so validation repertoires were produced on the same platform as the 700 or so repertoires of the first cohort. The study was designed to test whether signatures of past pathogen exposure could be identified by cataloging public T cell receptors. In addition to the first cohort of several hundred subjects, a separate validation cohort of 120 different subjects was used. To predict cytomegalovirus infection status, the study brought together high-throughput TCR immunosequencing, statistical association of individual TCRs with disease status, and machine learning.

This clone is a singleton in its sample. Its antigen is currently not known. Base quality data are lacking; no much larger clone is found one base away. The research as a whole found: In vitro tests confirmed that a few of the cytomegalovirus-associated TCR beta chains recognize cytomegalovirus antigens. In the study, 150 to 200 TCR beta chains were listed as associated with cytomegalovirus. A later analysis found that TCRs clustered in the first cohort also tended to co-occur in the roughly 120 validation repertoires, with just under 95% of cluster scores above 0. The authors suggested that the approach could potentially be generalized to other disease states and immunological phenotypes. The validation cohort had no HLA typing available for a later analysis, so co-occurrence within that cohort was assessed over all 130 or so repertoires. Most TCR sequences were observed very rarely across donors, whereas some public TCRs were present in many individuals. In both the original and validation cohorts, the classifier was reported to diagnose cytomegalovirus status with high specificity and sensitivity.

The donors were included in the validation cohort of approximately 120 subjects, a group kept apart from the roughly 670-subject first cohort. Libraries were built with the immunoSEQ multiplex PCR assay. The study's processing was this. To diagnose cytomegalovirus status from the catalog of TCR beta chain sequences, a statistical classification framework was built. TCRdb re-hosts the immuneACCESS table, in-frame sequences only. Its copies lack some clones; in the studies checked, an unresolved V gene accounts for under half of them, and the cause for the rest is not known. V, J and clone size reflect that table, while D and trimming were determined from the DNA. For this sample the table gives about 60,000 clones, of which 96% were detected only once. The biggest ten clones account for around 0.83% of the sample. The TCR was taken from a man aged 18 to 35 in good health and CMV-seronegative. Sequencing used PBMCs.

The sequence in DNA is TGTGCCAGCCGGGGGGTTGAGCAGTTCTTC. Its protein is CASRGVEQFF. The receptor chain draws on TRBV2 and TRBJ2-1, and TRBD2 aligns with 7 junction nucleotides. The cysteine opens and the phenylalanine closes a CDR3 of 10 amino acids. The kept DNA is CDR3 alone, 30 bases in frame from the first base. CDR1 SNHLY and CDR2 FYNNEI were looked up in the germline V gene. From V the trimming removes 8 bases and from J it removes 9 bases, while the gene matches leave 1 base of the junction unaccounted for.